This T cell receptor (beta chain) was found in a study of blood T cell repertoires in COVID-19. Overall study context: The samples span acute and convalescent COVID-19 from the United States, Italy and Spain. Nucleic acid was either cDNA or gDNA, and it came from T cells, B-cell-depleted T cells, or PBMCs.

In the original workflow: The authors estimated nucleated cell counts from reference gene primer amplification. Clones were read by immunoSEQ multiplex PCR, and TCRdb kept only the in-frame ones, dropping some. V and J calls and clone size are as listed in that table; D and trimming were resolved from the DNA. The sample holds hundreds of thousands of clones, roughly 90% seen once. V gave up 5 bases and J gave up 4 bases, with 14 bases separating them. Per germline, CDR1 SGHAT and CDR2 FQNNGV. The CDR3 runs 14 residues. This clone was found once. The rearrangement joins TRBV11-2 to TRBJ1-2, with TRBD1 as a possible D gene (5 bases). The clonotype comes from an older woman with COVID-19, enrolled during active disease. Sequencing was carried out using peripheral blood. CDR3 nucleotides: TGTGCCAGCAGCATCACCGGGGGATCCTATGGCTACACCTTC. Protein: CASSITGGSYGYTF.